The 15 T cell receptor beta chains below were found in one sample sequenced in a study of T cells in Graves' hyperthyroidism and ophthalmopathy. Amplified TCR beta CDR3 regions came from RNA transcripts. The study used the HTBI primer set for a first-round RT-PCR of the TCR CDR3. Via MiXCR, TCRdb re-called the multiplex PCR reads, giving one row per CDR3 protein. The repertoire holds some 720,000 distinct CDR3 sequences, with about 16% as singletons. The specimen sequenced was blood. The receptors here all came from a man between 18 and 35 years old with Graves' hyperthyroidism.

The V gene is TRBV29-1, the J gene TRBJ2-5; 12 bases map to TRBD2. The CDR3 contains 14 residues. Looked up from germline, CDR1 is SQVTM and CDR2 is ANQGSEA. Germline trimming cut 3 bases from V and 5 bases from J; bases unmatched to any gene: 4. The CDR3: CSVETSGRGETQYF. DNA for the CDR3: TGCAGCGTTGAGACTAGCGGGAGAGGGGAGACCCAGTACTTC.

This clonotype has more than one count but fewer than ten. This sequence joins TRBV24-1 and TRBJ2-5, with D perhaps matching TRBD1 or TRBD2 (6 bases each). The CDR3 has 17 amino acids. CDR1 is KGHDR and CDR2 is SFDVKD in the germline V gene. Trimming removed 0 bases from V and 4 bases from J, with 17 bases in between. CDR3 protein: CATSDLQIGGGGETQYF. DNA for the CDR3: TGTGCCACCAGTGATTTGCAAATCGGTGGAGGGGGAGAGACCCAGTACTTC.

The V and J genes are TRBV7-9 and TRBJ2-3; D possibly corresponds to TRBD2 (5 bases). V lost 6 bases and J lost 6, with 10 bases in between. Germline assignment: CDR1 SEHNR and CDR2 FQNEAQ (reference sequence). CDR3 length: 12 residues. CDR3 nucleotide sequence: TGTGCCAGCAGTGGTAGGGAGGATACGCAGTATTTT. It specifies CASSGREDTQYF.

This chain uses TRBV28 with TRBJ2-5; perhaps TRBD1 as D (6 bases). V lost 4 bases, J lost 4 bases, and 13 bases lay in between. The CDR3 length is 14 residues. In germline, CDR1 is MDHEN, CDR2 SYDVKM. The CDR3 here is CASSSMARGETQYF. The CDR3 nucleotides are TGTGCCAGCAGTTCGATGGCCAGGGGAGAGACCCAGTACTTC.

At least ten counts were recorded for this clonotype. CDR3 in DNA: TGTGCCTGGAGCACAGGCCCGGGGACTGAAGCTTTCTTT. This codes for CAWSTGPGTEAFF. The chain joins TRBV30 to TRBJ1-1, with D maybe TRBD1 (5 bases). The germline gives CDR1 GTSNPN, CDR2 SVGIG (reference sequence). This CDR3 is 13 amino acids long. V was cut by 3 bases and J by 5 bases, with 13 bases left in between.

This clonotype was seen repeatedly, ten times or more. The rearrangement links TRBV7-6 to TRBJ2-7; TRBD2 agrees at 8 bases. Per the germline V gene, CDR1 is SGHVS and CDR2 is FNYEAQ. CDR3 length: 16 residues. After removal of 3 bases from V and 5 bases from J, the junction contained 12 bases not matched to a gene. CDR3: CASSFLGISGTDEQYF. The CDR3 coding sequence is TGTGCCAGCAGCTTTTTGGGTATTAGCGGGACCGACGAGCAGTACTTC. The full variable domain, with the rest looked up from reference TRBV7-6 and TRBJ2-7, is GAGVSQSPRYKVTKRGQDVALRCDPISGHVSLYWYRQALGQGPEFLTYFNYEAQQDKSGLPNDRFSAERPEGSISTLTIQRTEQRDSAMYRCASSFLGISGTDEQYFGPGTRLTVT.

The V gene is TRBV11-2, the J gene TRBJ1-3; tentatively, D is TRBD1 (6 bases). CDR1 is SGHAT and CDR2 is FQNNGV in the germline V gene. Deletions cut 2 bases from V and 2 bases from J, with 10 bases between. This CDR3 has 15 amino acids. The CDR3 DNA follows: TGTGCCAGCAGCTTATCGGGGGGCCCTGGAAACACCATATATTTT. The encoded protein is CASSLSGGPGNTIYF.

This clonotype has a count of ten or more. The gene calls are TRBV28 and TRBJ2-3; either TRBD1 or TRBD2 may supply D (5 bases each). Trimming left V 5 bases short and J 5 bases short, with 17 bases between. CDR1 is MDHEN, CDR2 SYDVKM, per germline. CDR3 length: 15 residues. CDR3 sequence: CASSERPGRGDTQYF. CDR3 bases: TGTGCCAGCAGTGAACGGCCAGGGAGAGGAGATACGCAGTATTTT.

This clonotype was counted a few times. V usage is TRBV5-5 and J usage is TRBJ2-7, with no clear D. The germline V and J ends were trimmed by 1 base and 6 bases, with 14 bases remaining between them. The CDR3 has 14 residues. Looked up from germline, CDR1 is SGHKS and CDR2 is YYEKEE (reference sequence). CDR3 sequence: CASSLTPASGEQYF. Written as DNA, the CDR3 is TGTGCCAGCAGCTTGACACCTGCCTCCGGCGAGCAGTACTTC.

In its sample, this clonotype was seen many times. The chain links TRBV2 to TRBJ2-1, with D hard to call. The CDR3 is made up of 12 amino acids. Germline loops: CDR1 SNHLY, CDR2 FYNNEI. The ends were cut back, 0 bases at V and 8 bases at J, with 5 bases in the middle. This CDR3 reads CASSEAYDEQFF. The DNA for the CDR3 is TGTGCCAGCAGTGAAGCGTACGATGAGCAGTTCTTC.

This clonotype was seen a few times. The chain joins TRBV20-1 to TRBJ1-1, with TRBD1 as a possible D gene (5 bases). CDR3 size: 13 residues. Trimming removed 3 bases from V and 0 bases from J, with 8 bases in between. CDR1 and CDR2 (germline): DFQATT, SNEGSKA (reference sequence). CDR3 residues: CSASGHLNTEAFF. CDR3 coding DNA: TGCAGTGCTAGTGGACACTTGAACACTGAAGCTTTCTTT.

In its sample, this clonotype was seen a few times. This sequence joins TRBV27 and TRBJ2-3, with 9 bases lining up with TRBD2. Germline V gives CDR1 MNHEY, CDR2 SMNVEV (reference sequence). J lost 4 bases, V lost 7 bases, and 9 bases had no gene match. The CDR3 covers 15 residues. CDR3 in DNA: TGTGCCAGCACCCTAGCGGGACCATTGTCAGATACGCAGTATTTT. Protein product: CASTLAGPLSDTQYF.

This chain connects TRBV12-5 to TRBJ2-3, with D possibly TRBD1 on 5 matching bases. The CDR3 runs 16 residues. V was shortened by 1 base and J by 6 bases, with 17 bases between the two germline ends. Germline assignment: CDR1 LGHNT and CDR2 FRNRAP. The CDR3 spells CASGLGADIAQDTQYF. For the CDR3, the DNA is TGTGCTAGTGGTTTGGGTGCGGACATCGCGCAGGATACGCAGTATTTT.

In DNA, the CDR3 is TGTGCCAGCAAAAAAACAGGGCCCGAAAACCCGGGAAAACGGAATTCACCCCTCCACTTT. It yields the protein CASKKTGPENPGKRNSPLHF. The chain combines TRBV6-1 with TRBJ1-6, with D possibly TRBD1 on 6 matching bases. The germline gives CDR1 MNHNS, CDR2 SASEGT. The CDR3 has 20 amino acids. V lost 7 bases, J lost 7 bases, and 32 bases lay in between.

A few counts support this clonotype. The chain joins TRBV20-1 to TRBJ2-5, with D maybe TRBD1 (6 bases). This CDR3 has 13 amino acids. With 5 bases removed from V and 1 base from J, the gap between germline ends came to 11 bases. Per germline, CDR1 DFQATT and CDR2 SNEGSKA (reference sequence). CDR3 in amino acids: CSARNRAQETQYF. The CDR3 DNA reads as TGCAGTGCTCGGAACAGGGCCCAAGAGACCCAGTACTTC.